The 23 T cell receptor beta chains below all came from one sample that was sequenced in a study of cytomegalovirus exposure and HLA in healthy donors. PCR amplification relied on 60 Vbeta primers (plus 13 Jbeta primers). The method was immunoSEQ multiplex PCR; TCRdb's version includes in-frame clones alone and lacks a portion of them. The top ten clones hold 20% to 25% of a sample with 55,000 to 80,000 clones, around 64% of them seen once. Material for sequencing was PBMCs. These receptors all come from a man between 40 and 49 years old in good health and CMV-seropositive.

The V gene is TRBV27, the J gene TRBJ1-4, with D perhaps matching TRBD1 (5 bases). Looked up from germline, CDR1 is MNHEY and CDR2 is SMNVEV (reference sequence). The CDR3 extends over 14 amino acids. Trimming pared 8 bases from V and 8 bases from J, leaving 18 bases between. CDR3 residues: CASPEGQGDEKLFF. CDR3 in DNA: TGTGCCAGCCCGGAGGGGCAGGGTGACGAAAAACTGTTTTTT.

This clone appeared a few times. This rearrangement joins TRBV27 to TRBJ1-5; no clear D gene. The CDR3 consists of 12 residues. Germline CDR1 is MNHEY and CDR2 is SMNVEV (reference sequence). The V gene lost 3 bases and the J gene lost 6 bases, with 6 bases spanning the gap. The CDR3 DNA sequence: TGTGCCAGCAGTTTCCGGGGTCAGCCCCAGCATTTT. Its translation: CASSFRGQPQHF.

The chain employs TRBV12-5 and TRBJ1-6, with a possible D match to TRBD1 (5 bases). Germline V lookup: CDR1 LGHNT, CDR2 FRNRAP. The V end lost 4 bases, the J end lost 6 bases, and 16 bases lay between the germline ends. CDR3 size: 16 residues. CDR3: CASGWALRGTNSPLHF. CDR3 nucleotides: TGTGCTAGTGGTTGGGCCCTAAGGGGAACTAATTCACCCCTCCACTTT.

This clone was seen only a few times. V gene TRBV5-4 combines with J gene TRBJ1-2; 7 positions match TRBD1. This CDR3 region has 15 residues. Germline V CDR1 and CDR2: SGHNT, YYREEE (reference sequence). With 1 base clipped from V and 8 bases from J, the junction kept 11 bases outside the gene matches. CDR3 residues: CASSLPLAQGRGYTF. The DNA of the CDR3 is TGTGCCAGCAGCTTGCCCCTCGCACAGGGGCGAGGCTACACCTTC.

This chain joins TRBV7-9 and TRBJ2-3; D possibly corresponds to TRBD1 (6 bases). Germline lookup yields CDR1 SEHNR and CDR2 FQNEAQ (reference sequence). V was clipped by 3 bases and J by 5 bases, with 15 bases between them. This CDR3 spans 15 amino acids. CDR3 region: CASSFYQGSQDTQYF. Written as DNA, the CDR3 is TGTGCCAGCAGCTTTTACCAGGGGAGCCAAGATACGCAGTATTTT.

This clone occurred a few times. The CDR3 loop is CASKGRGTSRIDTQYF. DNA for the CDR3: TGTGCCAGCAAAGGGAGGGGGACTAGCAGAATAGATACGCAGTATTTT. J is TRBJ2-3 and V is TRBV11-3, with 9 bases that match TRBD2. V lost 7 bases and J lost 5; bases outside the gene matches: 13. Germline CDR1 SGHNT, CDR2 YENEEA. The CDR3 has 16 amino acids.

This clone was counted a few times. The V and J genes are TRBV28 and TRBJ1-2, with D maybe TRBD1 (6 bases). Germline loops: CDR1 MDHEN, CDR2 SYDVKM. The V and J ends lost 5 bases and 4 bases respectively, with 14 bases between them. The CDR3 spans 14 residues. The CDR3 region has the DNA TGTGCCAGCAGTCCCGGGGGGGCGATCTATGGCTACACCTTC. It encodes CASSPGGAIYGYTF.

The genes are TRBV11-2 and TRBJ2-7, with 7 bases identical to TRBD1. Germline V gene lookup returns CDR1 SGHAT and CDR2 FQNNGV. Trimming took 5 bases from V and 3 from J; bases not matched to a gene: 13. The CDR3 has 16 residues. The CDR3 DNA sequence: TGTGCCAGCAGCCGATCTTCCGGGACAGTCCTCTACGAGCAGTACTTC. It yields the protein CASSRSSGTVLYEQYF. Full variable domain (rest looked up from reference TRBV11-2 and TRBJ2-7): EAGVAQSPRYKIIEKRQSVAFWCNPISGHATLYWYQQILGQGPKLLIQFQNNGVVDDSQLPKDRFSAERLKGVDSTLKIQPAKLEDSAVYLCASSRSSGTVLYEQYFGPGTRLTVT.

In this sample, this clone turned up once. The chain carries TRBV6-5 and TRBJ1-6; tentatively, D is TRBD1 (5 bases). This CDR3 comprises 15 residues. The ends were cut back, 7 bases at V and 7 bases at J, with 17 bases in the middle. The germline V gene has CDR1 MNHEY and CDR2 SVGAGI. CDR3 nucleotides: TGTGCCAGCAAACTATCTAACAGGTTGAATTCACCCCTCCACTTT. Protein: CASKLSNRLNSPLHF.

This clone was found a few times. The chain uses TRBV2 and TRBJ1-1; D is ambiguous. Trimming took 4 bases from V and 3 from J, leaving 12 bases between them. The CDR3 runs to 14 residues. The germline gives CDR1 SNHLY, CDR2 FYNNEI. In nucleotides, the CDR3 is TGTGCCAGCAGTGTTTCCCCTGTGTACACTGAAGCTTTCTTT. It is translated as CASSVSPVYTEAFF.

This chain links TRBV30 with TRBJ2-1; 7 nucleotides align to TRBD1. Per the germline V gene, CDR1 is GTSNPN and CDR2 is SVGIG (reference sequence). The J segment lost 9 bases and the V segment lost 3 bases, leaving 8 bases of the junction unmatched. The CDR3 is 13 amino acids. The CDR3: CAWRRGLVVEQFF. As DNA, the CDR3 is TGTGCCTGGAGAAGGGGGCTCGTGGTTGAGCAGTTCTTC. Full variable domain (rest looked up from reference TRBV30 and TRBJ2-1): SQTIHQWPATLVQPVGSPLSLECTVEGTSNPNLYWYRQAAGRGLQLLFYSVGIGQISSEVPQNLSASRPQDRQFILSSKKLLLSDSGFYLCAWRRGLVVEQFFGPGTRLTVL.

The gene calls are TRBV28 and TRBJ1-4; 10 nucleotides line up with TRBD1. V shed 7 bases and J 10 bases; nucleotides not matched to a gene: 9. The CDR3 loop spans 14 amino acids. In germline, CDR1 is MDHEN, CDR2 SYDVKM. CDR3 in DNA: TGTGCCAGCACTGACAGGGGGCGGATTGGAAAACTGTTTTTT. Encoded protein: CASTDRGRIGKLFF.

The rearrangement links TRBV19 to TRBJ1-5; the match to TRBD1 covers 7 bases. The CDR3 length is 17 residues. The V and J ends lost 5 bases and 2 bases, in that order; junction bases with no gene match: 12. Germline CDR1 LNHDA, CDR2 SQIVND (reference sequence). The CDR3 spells CASSAPTGSVGNQPQHF. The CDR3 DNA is TGTGCCAGTAGTGCACCGACAGGGTCTGTGGGCAATCAGCCCCAGCATTTT.

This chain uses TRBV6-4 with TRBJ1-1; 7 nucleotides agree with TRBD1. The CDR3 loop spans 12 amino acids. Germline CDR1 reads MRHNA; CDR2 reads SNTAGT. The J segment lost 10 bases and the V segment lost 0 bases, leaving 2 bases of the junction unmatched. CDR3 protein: CASSDSGGPAFF. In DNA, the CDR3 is TGTGCCAGCAGTGACTCAGGGGGCCCAGCTTTCTTT.

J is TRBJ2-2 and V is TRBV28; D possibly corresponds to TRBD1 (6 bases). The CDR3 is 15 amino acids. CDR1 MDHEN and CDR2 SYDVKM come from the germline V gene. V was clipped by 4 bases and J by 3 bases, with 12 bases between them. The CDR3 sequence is CASSWAGEYTGELFF. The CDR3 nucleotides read TGTGCCAGCAGTTGGGCAGGGGAGTACACCGGGGAGCTGTTTTTT. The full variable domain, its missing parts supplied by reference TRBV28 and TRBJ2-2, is DVKVTQSSRYLVKRTGEKVFLECVQDMDHENMFWYRQDPGLGLRLIYFSYDVKMKEKGDIPEGYSVSREKKERFSLILESASTNQTSMYLCASSWAGEYTGELFFGEGSRLTVL.

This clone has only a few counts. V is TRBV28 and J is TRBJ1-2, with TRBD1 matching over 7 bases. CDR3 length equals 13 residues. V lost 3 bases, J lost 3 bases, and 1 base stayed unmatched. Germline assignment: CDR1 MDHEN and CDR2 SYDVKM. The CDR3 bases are TGTGCCAGCAGTTTGCAGGGGGACTATGGCTACACCTTC. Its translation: CASSLQGDYGYTF.

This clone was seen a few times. CDR3: CASSLGGTNSPLHF. The CDR3 DNA follows: TGTGCCAGCAGTTTGGGAGGGACTAATTCACCCCTCCACTTT. The chain combines TRBV6-5 with TRBJ1-6; possibly TRBD1 for D (5 bases). The length of the CDR3 is 14 residues. Germline-derived CDR1 and CDR2 are MNHEY and SVGAGI. Trimming took 4 bases from V and 6 from J, leaving 10 bases between them.

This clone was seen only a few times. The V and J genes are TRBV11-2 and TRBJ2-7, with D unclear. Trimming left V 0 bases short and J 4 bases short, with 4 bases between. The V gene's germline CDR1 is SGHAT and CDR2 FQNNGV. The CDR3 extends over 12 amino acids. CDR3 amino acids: CASSLDRYEQYF. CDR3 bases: TGTGCCAGCAGCTTAGACAGGTACGAGCAGTACTTC.

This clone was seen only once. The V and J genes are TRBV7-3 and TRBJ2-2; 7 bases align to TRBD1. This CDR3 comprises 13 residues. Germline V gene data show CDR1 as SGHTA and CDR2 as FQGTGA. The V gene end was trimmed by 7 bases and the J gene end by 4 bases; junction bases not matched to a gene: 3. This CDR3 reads CASKRGLTGELFF. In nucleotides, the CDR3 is TGTGCCAGCAAGAGGGGGCTCACCGGGGAGCTGTTTTTT.

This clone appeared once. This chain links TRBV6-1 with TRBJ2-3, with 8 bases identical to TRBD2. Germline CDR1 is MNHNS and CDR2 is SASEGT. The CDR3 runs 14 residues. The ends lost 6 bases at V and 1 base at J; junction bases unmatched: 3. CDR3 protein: CASSKAGGTDTQYF. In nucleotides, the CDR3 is TGTGCCAGCAGCAAAGCGGGGGGCACAGATACGCAGTATTTT.

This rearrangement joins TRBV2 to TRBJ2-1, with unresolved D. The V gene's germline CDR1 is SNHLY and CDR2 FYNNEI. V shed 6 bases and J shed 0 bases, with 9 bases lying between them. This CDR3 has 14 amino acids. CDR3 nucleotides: TGTGCCAGCAGGCCGACTTCCTCCTACAATGAGCAGTTCTTC. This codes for CASRPTSSYNEQFF.

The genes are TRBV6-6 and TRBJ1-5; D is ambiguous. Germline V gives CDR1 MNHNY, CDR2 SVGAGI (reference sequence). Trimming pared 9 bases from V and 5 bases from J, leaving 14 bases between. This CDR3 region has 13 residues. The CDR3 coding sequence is TGTGCCAGTCAAGAGGGCGGAGATCAGCCCCAGCATTTT. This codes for CASQEGGDQPQHF.

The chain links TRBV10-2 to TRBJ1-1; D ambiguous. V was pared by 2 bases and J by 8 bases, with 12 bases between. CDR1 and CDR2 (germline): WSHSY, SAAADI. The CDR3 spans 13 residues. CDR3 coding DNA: TGCGCCAGCAGTGAGGGCAGAAAGACAGAAGCTTTCTTT. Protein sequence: CASSEGRKTEAFF.